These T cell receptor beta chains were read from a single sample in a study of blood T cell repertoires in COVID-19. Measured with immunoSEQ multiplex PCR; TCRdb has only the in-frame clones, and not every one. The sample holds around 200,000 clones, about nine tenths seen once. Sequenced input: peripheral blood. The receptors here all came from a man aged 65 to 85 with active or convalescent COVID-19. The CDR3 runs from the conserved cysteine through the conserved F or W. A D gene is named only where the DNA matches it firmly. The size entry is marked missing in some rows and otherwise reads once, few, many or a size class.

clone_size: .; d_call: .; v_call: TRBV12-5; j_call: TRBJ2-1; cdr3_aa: CASGPAGTPYNEQFF; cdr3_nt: TGTGCTAGTGGTCCGGCAGGGACACCATACAATGAGCAGTTCTTC
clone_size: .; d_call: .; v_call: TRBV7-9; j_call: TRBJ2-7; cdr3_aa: CASSLATAGTYEQYF; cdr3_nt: TGTGCCAGCAGCTTAGCCACGGCAGGGACCTACGAGCAGTACTTC
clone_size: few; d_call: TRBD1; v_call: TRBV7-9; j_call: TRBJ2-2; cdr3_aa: CASSWTGVTGELFF; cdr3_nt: TGTGCCAGCAGCTGGACAGGGGTAACCGGGGAGCTGTTTTTT
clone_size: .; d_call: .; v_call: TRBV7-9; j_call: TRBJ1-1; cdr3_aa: CARGDPRIGGTEAFF; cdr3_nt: TGTGCCAGGGGGGACCCTCGGATAGGGGGCACTGAAGCTTTCTTT
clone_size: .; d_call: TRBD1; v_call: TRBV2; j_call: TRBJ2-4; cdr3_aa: CASSVRQGAVIQYF; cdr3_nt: TGTGCCAGCAGTGTCCGCCAGGGGGCGGTCATTCAGTACTTC
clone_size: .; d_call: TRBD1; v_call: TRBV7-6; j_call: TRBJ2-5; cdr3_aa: CASSLGDRGLRETQYF; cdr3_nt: TGTGCCAGCAGCTTAGGGGACAGGGGGCTTAGAGAGACCCAGTACTTC
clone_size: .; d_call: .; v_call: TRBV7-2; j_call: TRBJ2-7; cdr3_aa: CASSLGPPREQYF; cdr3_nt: TGTGCCAGCAGCTTGGGGCCCCCTCGCGAGCAGTACTTC
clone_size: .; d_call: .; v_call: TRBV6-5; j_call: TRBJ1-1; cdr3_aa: CASMGGNTEAFF; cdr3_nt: TGTGCCAGCATGGGGGGGAACACTGAAGCTTTCTTT
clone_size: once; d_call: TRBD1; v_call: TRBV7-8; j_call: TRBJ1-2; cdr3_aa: CASSLGAGGEHYGYTF; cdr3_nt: TGTGCCAGCAGCTTAGGGGCAGGGGGCGAACACTATGGCTACACCTTC
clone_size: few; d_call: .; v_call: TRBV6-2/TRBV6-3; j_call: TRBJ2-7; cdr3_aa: CASSYSRGPQDEQYF; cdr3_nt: TGTGCCAGCAGTTACTCGAGAGGCCCCCAAGACGAGCAGTACTTC
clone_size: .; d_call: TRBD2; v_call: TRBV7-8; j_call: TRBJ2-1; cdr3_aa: CASSKGLAGNNEQFF; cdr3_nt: TGTGCCAGCAGCAAAGGACTAGCGGGAAACAATGAGCAGTTCTTC
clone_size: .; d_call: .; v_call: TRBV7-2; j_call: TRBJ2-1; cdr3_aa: CASSFTQSSYNEQFF; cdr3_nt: TGTGCCAGCAGCTTTACACAGAGCTCCTACAATGAGCAGTTCTTC
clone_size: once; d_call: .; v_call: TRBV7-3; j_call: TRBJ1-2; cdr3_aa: CASSSGSVNYGYTF; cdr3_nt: TGTGCCAGCAGCTCGGGGTCGGTGAACTATGGCTACACCTTC
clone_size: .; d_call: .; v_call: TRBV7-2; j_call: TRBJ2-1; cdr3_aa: CASSLWSRGQFF; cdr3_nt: TGTGCCAGCAGCTTATGGAGCAGGGGGCAGTTCTTC
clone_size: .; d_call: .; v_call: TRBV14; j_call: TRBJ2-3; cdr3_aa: CASSQVGAGWTDTQYF; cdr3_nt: TGTGCCAGCAGCCAAGTAGGGGCAGGATGGACAGATACGCAGTATTTT
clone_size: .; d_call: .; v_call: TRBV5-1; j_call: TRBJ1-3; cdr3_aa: CASSLGAAWGTRGNTIYF; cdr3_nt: TGCGCCAGCAGCTTGGGGGCCGCGTGGGGGACTAGAGGAAACACCATATATTTT
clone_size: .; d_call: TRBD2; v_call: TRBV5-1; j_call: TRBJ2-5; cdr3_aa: CASSPNPLAPQETQYF; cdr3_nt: TGCGCCAGCAGCCCAAACCCACTAGCGCCACAAGAGACCCAGTACTTC
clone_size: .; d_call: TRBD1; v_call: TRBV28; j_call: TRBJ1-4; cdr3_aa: CASSPSPGQGDEKLFF; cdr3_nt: TGTGCCAGCAGTCCCAGTCCCGGCCAGGGGGATGAAAAACTGTTTTTT
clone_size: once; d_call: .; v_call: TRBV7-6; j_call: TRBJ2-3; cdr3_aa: CASSSTGTNTQYF; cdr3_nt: TGTGCCAGCAGCTCTACCGGGACAAATACGCAGTATTTT
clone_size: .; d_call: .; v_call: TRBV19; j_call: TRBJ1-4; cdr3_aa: CASSAQGPWTATNEKLFF; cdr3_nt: TGTGCCAGTAGTGCGCAGGGGCCGTGGACCGCAACTAATGAAAAACTGTTTTTT
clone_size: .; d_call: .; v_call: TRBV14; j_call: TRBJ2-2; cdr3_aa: CASQDNTNTGELFF; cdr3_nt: TGTGCATCACAAGACAACACGAACACCGGGGAGCTGTTTTTT
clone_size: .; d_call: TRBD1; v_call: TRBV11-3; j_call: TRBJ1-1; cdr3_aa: CASSLGQGENTEAFF; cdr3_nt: TGTGCCAGCAGCCTCGGACAGGGGGAGAACACTGAAGCTTTCTTT
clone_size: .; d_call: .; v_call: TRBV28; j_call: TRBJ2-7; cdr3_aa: CASSSFYEQYF; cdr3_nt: TGTGCCAGCAGTTCTTTCTACGAGCAGTACTTC
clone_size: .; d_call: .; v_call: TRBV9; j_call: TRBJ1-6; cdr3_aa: CASSPSPAYNSPLHF; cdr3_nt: TGTGCCAGCAGCCCCAGTCCTGCCTATAATTCACCCCTCCACTTT
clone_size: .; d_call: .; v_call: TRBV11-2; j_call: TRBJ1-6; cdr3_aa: CASSLGEVPLHF; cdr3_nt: TGTGCCAGCAGCTTAGGCGAGGTCCCCCTCCACTTT
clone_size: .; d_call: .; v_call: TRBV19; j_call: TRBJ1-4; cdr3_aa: CASSTTWGATNEKLFF; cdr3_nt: TGTGCCAGTAGTACCACCTGGGGCGCAACTAATGAAAAACTGTTTTTT
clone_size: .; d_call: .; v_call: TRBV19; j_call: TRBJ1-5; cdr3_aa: CASAGEVGNQPQHF; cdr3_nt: TGTGCCAGCGCCGGGGAGGTGGGCAATCAGCCCCAGCATTTT
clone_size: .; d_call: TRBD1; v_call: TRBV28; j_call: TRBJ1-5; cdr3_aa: CASSTSGGYTNQPQHF; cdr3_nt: TGTGCCAGCAGCACCTCAGGGGGCTATACTAATCAGCCCCAGCATTTT
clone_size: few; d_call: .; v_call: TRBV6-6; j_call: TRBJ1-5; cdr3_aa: CASSYAQGYQPQHF; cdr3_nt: TGTGCCAGCAGTTACGCTCAGGGGTATCAGCCCCAGCATTTT
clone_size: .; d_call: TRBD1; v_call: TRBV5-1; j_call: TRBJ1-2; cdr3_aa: CASSLYRGYGYTF; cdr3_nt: TGCGCCAGCAGCTTGTACAGGGGGTATGGCTACACCTTC
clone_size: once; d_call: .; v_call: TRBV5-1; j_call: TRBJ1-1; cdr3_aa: CASSLVEGNTEAFF; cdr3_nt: TGCGCCAGCAGCTTGGTTGAGGGGAACACTGAAGCTTTCTTT
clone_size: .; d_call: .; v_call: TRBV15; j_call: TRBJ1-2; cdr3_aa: CATSREYNYGYTF; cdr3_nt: TGTGCCACCAGCAGAGAATATAACTATGGCTACACCTTC
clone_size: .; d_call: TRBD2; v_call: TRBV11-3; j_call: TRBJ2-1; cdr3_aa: CASSPGETSGAYNEQFF; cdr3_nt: TGTGCCAGCAGCCCAGGGGAGACTAGCGGGGCTTACAATGAGCAGTTCTTC
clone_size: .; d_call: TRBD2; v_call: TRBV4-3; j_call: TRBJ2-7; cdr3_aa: CASSRTGTSGGANEQYF; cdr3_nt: TGCGCCAGCAGCCGGACCGGGACTAGCGGGGGGGCAAACGAGCAGTACTTC
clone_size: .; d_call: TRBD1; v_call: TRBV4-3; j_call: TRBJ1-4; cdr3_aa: CASSQVGRGQEKLFF; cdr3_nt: TGCGCCAGCAGCCAAGTAGGAAGGGGGCAGGAAAAACTGTTTTTT
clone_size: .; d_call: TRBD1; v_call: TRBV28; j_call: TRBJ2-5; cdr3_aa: CASSFVGQGETQYF; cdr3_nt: TGTGCCAGCAGTTTCGTGGGACAGGGAGAGACCCAGTACTTC
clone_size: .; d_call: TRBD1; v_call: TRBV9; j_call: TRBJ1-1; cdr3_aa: CASSVAGDRVNTEAFF; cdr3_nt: TGTGCCAGCAGCGTAGCGGGGGACAGGGTGAACACTGAAGCTTTCTTT
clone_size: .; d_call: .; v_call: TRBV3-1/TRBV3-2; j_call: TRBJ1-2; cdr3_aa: CASSRGSGMGYTF; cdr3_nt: TGTGCCAGCAGCCGGGGATCAGGGATGGGCTACACCTTC
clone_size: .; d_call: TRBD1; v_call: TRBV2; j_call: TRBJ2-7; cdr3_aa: CASSPQGVPYEQYF; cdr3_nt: TGTGCCAGCAGTCCACAGGGGGTTCCCTACGAGCAGTACTTC
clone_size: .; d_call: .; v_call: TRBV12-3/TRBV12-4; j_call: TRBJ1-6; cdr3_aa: CASSNSFRSPLHF; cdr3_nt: TGTGCCAGCAGCAACAGTTTTAGGTCACCCCTCCACTTT